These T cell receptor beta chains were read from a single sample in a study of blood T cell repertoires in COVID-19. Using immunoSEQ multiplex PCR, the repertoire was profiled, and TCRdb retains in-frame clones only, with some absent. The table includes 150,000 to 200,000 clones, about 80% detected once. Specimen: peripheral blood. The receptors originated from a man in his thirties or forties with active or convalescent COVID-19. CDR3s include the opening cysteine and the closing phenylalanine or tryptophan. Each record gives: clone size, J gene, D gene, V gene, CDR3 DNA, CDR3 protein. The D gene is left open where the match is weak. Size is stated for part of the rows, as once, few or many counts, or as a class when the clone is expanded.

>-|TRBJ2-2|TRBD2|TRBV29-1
TGCCGCGTTGACGGGGGGAGGGCCGGGGAGCTGTTTTTT
CRVDGGRAGELFF
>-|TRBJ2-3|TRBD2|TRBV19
TGTGCCAGTAGTATTAGGACGGCGGGAGGCACAGATACGCAGTATTTT
CASSIRTAGGTDTQYF
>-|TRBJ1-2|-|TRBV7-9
TGTGCCAGCAGCCCAAGTGACAGGCCTGGGTATGGCTACACCTTC
CASSPSDRPGYGYTF
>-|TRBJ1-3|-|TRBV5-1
TGCGCCAGCAGCTTGGACACTGGGAGGGGAAACACCATATATTTT
CASSLDTGRGNTIYF
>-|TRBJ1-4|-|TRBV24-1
TGTGCCACCAGTGGGCCGTCTGGGGGCAAACTGTTTTTT
CATSGPSGGKLFF
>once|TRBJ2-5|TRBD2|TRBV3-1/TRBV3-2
TGTGCCAGCAGCCCCCTGGCGGGAGGGGCGGAGACCCAGTACTTC
CASSPLAGGAETQYF
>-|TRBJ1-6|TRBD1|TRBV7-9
TGTGCCAGCAGCTGGGGGGACAGGGGTAATTCACCCCTCCACTTT
CASSWGDRGNSPLHF
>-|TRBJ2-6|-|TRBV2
TGTGCCAGCAGTGAAGGCCTTACAGGGCGGGGGGCCAACGTCCTGACTTTC
CASSEGLTGRGANVLTF
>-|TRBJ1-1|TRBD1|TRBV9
TGTGCCAGCAGCGGCGGACCGACAGGGGACACTGAAGCTTTCTTT
CASSGGPTGDTEAFF
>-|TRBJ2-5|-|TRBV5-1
TGCGCCAGCAGCTTGCGCGGGGACCAAGAGACCCAGTACTTC
CASSLRGDQETQYF
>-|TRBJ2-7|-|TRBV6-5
TGTGCCAGCAGTCCCCAAGGGGACGAGCAGTACTTC
CASSPQGDEQYF
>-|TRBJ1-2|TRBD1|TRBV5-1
TGCGCCAGCAGCTCCTCGGGACAGGGGGTTCATGGCTACACCTTC
CASSSSGQGVHGYTF
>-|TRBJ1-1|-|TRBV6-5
TGTGCCAGCAGTTACTCAAAGGGGATGAACACTGAAGCTTTCTTT
CASSYSKGMNTEAFF
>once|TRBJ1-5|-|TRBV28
TGTGCCAGCAGAACCCCTGAGAGGGTTAATCAGCCCCAGCATTTT
CASRTPERVNQPQHF
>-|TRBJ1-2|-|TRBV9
TGTGCCAGCAGCGGAGACAGATATGGCTACACCTTC
CASSGDRYGYTF
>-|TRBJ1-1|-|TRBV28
TGTGCCAGCAGCGCCCAGGACACTGAAGCTTTCTTT
CASSAQDTEAFF
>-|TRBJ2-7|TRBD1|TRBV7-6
TGTGCCAGCAGCTTAGCCGGGACAGGGGACGAGCAGTACTTC
CASSLAGTGDEQYF
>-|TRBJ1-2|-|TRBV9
TGTGCCAGCAGCGTCGATCCCGGCTATGGCTACACCTTC
CASSVDPGYGYTF
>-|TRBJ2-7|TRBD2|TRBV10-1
TGCGCCAGCAGTGATAGGACTAGCGGGAGCTTCCACGAGCAGTACTTC
CASSDRTSGSFHEQYF
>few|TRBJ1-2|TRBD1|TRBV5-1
TGCGCCAGCAGCTTGACTACCAAAGGGACAGGGGATGGCTACACCTTC
CASSLTTKGTGDGYTF
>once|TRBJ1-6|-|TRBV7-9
TGTGCCAGCAGCTTAAGACAGGACTCACCCCTCCACTTT
CASSLRQDSPLHF
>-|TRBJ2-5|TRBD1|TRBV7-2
TGTGCCAGCAGGAGGCCCGGACAGGGGGCCGAGACCCAGTACTTC
CASRRPGQGAETQYF